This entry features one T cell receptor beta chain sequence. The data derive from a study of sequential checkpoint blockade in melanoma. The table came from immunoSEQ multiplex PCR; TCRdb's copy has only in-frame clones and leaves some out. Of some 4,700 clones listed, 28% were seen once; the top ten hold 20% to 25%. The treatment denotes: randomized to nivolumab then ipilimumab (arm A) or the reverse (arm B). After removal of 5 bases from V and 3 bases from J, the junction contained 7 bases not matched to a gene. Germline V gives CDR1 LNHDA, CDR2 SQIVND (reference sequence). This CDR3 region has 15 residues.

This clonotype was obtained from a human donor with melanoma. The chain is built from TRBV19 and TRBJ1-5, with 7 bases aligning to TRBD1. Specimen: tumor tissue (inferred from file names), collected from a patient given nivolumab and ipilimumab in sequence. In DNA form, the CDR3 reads TGTGCCAGTAGTTCCGGACAGGCATACAATCAGCCCCAGCATTTT. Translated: CASSSGQAYNQPQHF.